Below, one T cell receptor (beta chain) is given with its context. This clonotype appeared many times. It lacks a known antigen. No base qualities exist here, and no much larger clone lies one base off it. This sample is drawn from a study of T-cell reconstitution after alpha-beta-depleted transplantation in children (dated by TCRdb to the mid-2010s). The study in broad terms: Using TCR repertoire profiling, the study followed T-cell immune reconstitution in a quantitative way in children after TCRalphabeta/CD19-depleted allogeneic hematopoietic cell transplantation. Broad study findings and their caveats: About two months after transplant, the apparently early recovery of alphabetaT-cell counts reportedly depended on just several hundred clones that had expanded rapidly and came from non-depleted graft cells. In some patients, the high TCRbeta diversity seen at day 60 was put down to recipient T cells and intrathymic progenitors that had survived conditioning. Hyperexpanded clone frequencies declined over subsequent months; after one year, T-cell counts and TCRbeta diversity were mostly attributed to newly produced T cells.

The label giving this sample's treatment or condition can be read as: allogeneic hematopoietic cell transplantation with graft depleted of TCRalphabeta T cells and CD19 B cells. Transplant recipients were children who received TCRalphabeta/CD19-depleted allogeneic hematopoietic cell grafts. To prepare the library, PCR was applied. The reads were generated on an Illumina HiSeq 2500. TCR libraries were prepared with molecular barcoding, using unique molecular identifiers to normalize TCRbeta repertoire quantification. In-frame beta chains were kept once TCRdb had trimmed the public reads at Q25 with fastp and called clones with MiXCR. Each record represents a unique CDR3 protein, reported with the most common genes and DNA among its rows. For this sample there are under 300,000 distinct CDR3 sequences; roughly 10% appear just once. The ten largest clones add up to 20% to 30% of the sample. From the cysteine through the phenylalanine, the CDR3 covers 14 amino acids. Just the 42-base CDR3 DNA is kept, in frame starting at base 1. V lost 6 bases and J lost 5 bases, and the count of bases not matched to a germline gene is 9.

The clonotype was recovered from a male patient between 2 and 10 years old who had a stem cell transplant for chronic granulomatous disease, so the T cells may come from the graft donor. Source: peripheral blood, taken 180 days after TCRalphabeta/CD19-depleted stem cell transplant. The receptor chain draws on TRBV12-3 or TRBV12-4 and TRBJ1-1, with 7 bases aligning to TRBD1. The nucleotides read TGTGCCAGCAGAATACAGGGGAGTGAGACTGAAGCTTTCTTT. It translates as CASRIQGSETEAFF.